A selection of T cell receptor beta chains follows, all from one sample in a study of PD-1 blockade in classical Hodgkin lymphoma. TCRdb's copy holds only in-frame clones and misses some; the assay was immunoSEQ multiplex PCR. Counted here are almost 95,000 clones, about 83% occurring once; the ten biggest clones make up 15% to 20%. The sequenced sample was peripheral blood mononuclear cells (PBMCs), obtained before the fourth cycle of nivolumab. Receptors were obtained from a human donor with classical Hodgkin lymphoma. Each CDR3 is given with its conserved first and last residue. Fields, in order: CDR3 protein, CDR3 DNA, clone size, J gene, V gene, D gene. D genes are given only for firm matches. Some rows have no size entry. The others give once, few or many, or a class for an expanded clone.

CDR3: CASIGAGSGANVLTF; DNA: TGTGCCAGCATCGGGGCAGGTAGTGGGGCCAACGTCCTGACTTTC; size: -; J: TRBJ2-6; V: TRBV6-5; D: -
CDR3: CSVTLGQETQYF; DNA: TGCAGCGTTACGCTAGGCCAAGAGACCCAGTACTTC; size: -; J: TRBJ2-5; V: TRBV29-1; D: -
CDR3: CASSPGSGANVLTF; DNA: TGCGCCAGCAGCCCAGGCTCTGGGGCCAACGTCCTGACTTTC; size: -; J: TRBJ2-6; V: TRBV5-1; D: -
CDR3: CASSPRSQYTQYF; DNA: TGTGCCAGCTCACCACGGTCCCAATATACGCAGTATTTT; size: -; J: TRBJ2-3; V: TRBV18; D: -
CDR3: CASRSTGEGGGYTF; DNA: TGTGCCAGCAGGTCGACAGGGGAGGGTGGTGGCTACACCTTC; size: once; J: TRBJ1-2; V: TRBV6-1; D: TRBD1
CDR3: CASSEEGQGYEQYF; DNA: TGTGCCAGCAGTGAAGAGGGACAGGGATACGAGCAGTACTTC; size: -; J: TRBJ2-7; V: TRBV2; D: TRBD1
CDR3: CASSLHELKSYEQYF; DNA: TGTGCCAGCAGCTTACATGAACTAAAATCCTACGAGCAGTACTTC; size: few; J: TRBJ2-7; V: TRBV7-9; D: -
CDR3: CASSLGSNTEAFF; DNA: TGTGCCAGCAGCTTAGGGAGTAACACTGAAGCTTTCTTT; size: -; J: TRBJ1-1; V: TRBV11-1; D: -
CDR3: CASSLGQGGSGQYF; DNA: TGTGCCAGCAGTTTGGGACAGGGTGGCTCGGGGCAGTACTTC; size: -; J: TRBJ2-7; V: TRBV2; D: TRBD1
CDR3: CASSQTGLRETQYF; DNA: TGTGCCAGCAGCCAGACAGGCCTCCGGGAGACCCAGTACTTC; size: -; J: TRBJ2-5; V: TRBV7-6; D: -
CDR3: CASSLLAGGVGGETQYF; DNA: TGTGCCAGTAGTCTCCTAGCGGGAGGGGTCGGGGGAGAGACCCAGTACTTC; size: -; J: TRBJ2-5; V: TRBV19; D: TRBD2
CDR3: CAVSGTYEQYF; DNA: TGTGCCGTTTCAGGGACCTACGAGCAGTACTTC; size: -; J: TRBJ2-7; V: TRBV7-9; D: -
CDR3: CASSLRIQTYTGELFF; DNA: TGCGCCAGCAGCTTGAGGATTCAGACTTACACCGGGGAGCTGTTTTTT; size: -; J: TRBJ2-2; V: TRBV5-1; D: -
CDR3: CASSQDLDPGKTQYF; DNA: TGTGCCAGCAGCCAAGACCTTGACCCCGGGAAGACCCAGTACTTC; size: -; J: TRBJ2-5; V: TRBV4-2; D: -
CDR3: CASSLGGSDYGYTF; DNA: TGTGCCAGCAGTTTAGGGGGCTCCGACTATGGCTACACCTTC; size: -; J: TRBJ1-2; V: TRBV27; D: -
CDR3: CASSATNGGGELFF; DNA: TGCGCCAGCAGCGCTACTAACGGGGGCGGGGAGCTGTTTTTT; size: -; J: TRBJ2-2; V: TRBV5-1; D: -
CDR3: CASSERGWVNTEAFF; DNA: TGTGCCAGCAGTGAAAGGGGGTGGGTGAACACTGAAGCTTTCTTT; size: -; J: TRBJ1-1; V: TRBV6-1; D: -
CDR3: CAISEAKPGTGATEAFF; DNA: TGTGCCATCAGTGAGGCCAAGCCCGGGACAGGGGCCACTGAAGCTTTCTTT; size: -; J: TRBJ1-1; V: TRBV10-3; D: TRBD1
CDR3: CASSLRGNTGELFF; DNA: TGTGCCAGCAGCTTAAGGGGGAACACCGGGGAGCTGTTTTTT; size: many; J: TRBJ2-2; V: TRBV11-2; D: -
CDR3: CARGEGSSYNSPLHF; DNA: TGTGCGAGAGGTGAAGGCAGCTCCTATAATTCACCCCTCCACTTT; size: -; J: TRBJ1-6; V: TRBV30; D: -
CDR3: CASSPFEVSNTEAFF; DNA: TGTGCCAGCTCACCATTTGAGGTCTCGAACACTGAAGCTTTCTTT; size: -; J: TRBJ1-1; V: TRBV18; D: -
CDR3: CASSRGLALLSYEQYF; DNA: TGTGCCAGCAGCCGGGGACTAGCGCTACTCTCCTACGAGCAGTACTTC; size: -; J: TRBJ2-7; V: TRBV7-6; D: TRBD2
CDR3: CASSIVGQTDTQYF; DNA: TGCGCCAGCAGCATAGTGGGACAAACAGATACGCAGTATTTT; size: -; J: TRBJ2-3; V: TRBV5-1; D: -
CDR3: CASRGGQGDEKLFF; DNA: TGTGCCAGCAGGGGGGGCCAGGGGGATGAAAAACTGTTTTTT; size: -; J: TRBJ1-4; V: TRBV6-4; D: TRBD1
CDR3: CASTMTSGSFENIQYF; DNA: TGTGCCAGCACCATGACTAGCGGGAGTTTCGAAAACATTCAGTACTTC; size: once; J: TRBJ2-4; V: TRBV11-2; D: TRBD2
CDR3: CASSATWLGREGRGGELFF; DNA: TGTGCCAGCAGTGCAACCTGGCTGGGGCGGGAGGGCCGAGGCGGGGAGCTGTTTTTT; size: once; J: TRBJ2-2; V: TRBV2; D: TRBD2
CDR3: CATRTATSTDTQYF; DNA: TGTGCCACCCGGACAGCGACGAGCACAGATACGCAGTATTTT; size: -; J: TRBJ2-3; V: TRBV6-1; D: -
CDR3: CASSTGWTGELFF; DNA: TGTGCCAGTAGTACCGGGTGGACCGGGGAGCTGTTTTTT; size: -; J: TRBJ2-2; V: TRBV19; D: -
CDR3: CASSLKGVGAEAFF; DNA: TGTGCCAGTAGTCTAAAAGGGGTAGGGGCTGAAGCTTTCTTT; size: few; J: TRBJ1-1; V: TRBV19; D: -
CDR3: CASSAGTSGADTQYF; DNA: TGCGCCAGCAGCGCCGGGACTAGCGGAGCAGATACGCAGTATTTT; size: -; J: TRBJ2-3; V: TRBV5-1; D: TRBD2
CDR3: CSVCLSTDTQYF; DNA: TGCAGCGTTTGCCTGAGCACAGATACGCAGTATTTT; size: -; J: TRBJ2-3; V: TRBV29-1; D: -
CDR3: CAITGTPNTEAFF; DNA: TGTGCCATTACCGGGACACCTAACACTGAAGCTTTCTTT; size: -; J: TRBJ1-1; V: TRBV10-3; D: -
CDR3: CASGRLAGVNYNEQFF; DNA: TGCGCCAGCGGCCGACTAGCGGGAGTTAACTACAATGAGCAGTTCTTC; size: -; J: TRBJ2-1; V: TRBV10-2; D: TRBD2
CDR3: CASSPQGGGNQPQHF; DNA: TGTGCCAGCTCACCCCAGGGTGGTGGCAATCAGCCCCAGCATTTT; size: -; J: TRBJ1-5; V: TRBV18; D: -
CDR3: CASSAYTGATQYF; DNA: TGTGCCAGCAGCGCGTACACAGGGGCGACCCAGTACTTC; size: -; J: TRBJ2-5; V: TRBV11-1; D: TRBD1
CDR3: CSASAEEQFF; DNA: TGCAGTGCTAGTGCGGAAGAGCAGTTCTTC; size: -; J: TRBJ2-1; V: TRBV20-1; D: -
CDR3: CASSLAAGRTDTQYF; DNA: TGCGCCAGCAGCTTGGCGGCAGGGCGCACAGATACGCAGTATTTT; size: -; J: TRBJ2-3; V: TRBV5-1; D: -